A selection of T cell receptor beta chains follows, all from one sample in a study of blood T cell repertoires in COVID-19. Using immunoSEQ multiplex PCR, the repertoire was profiled, and TCRdb retains in-frame clones only, with some absent. The sample yields hundreds of thousands of clones, 70% to 90% seen once. Sequencing was carried out using peripheral blood. Every receptor here comes from a woman in her thirties with COVID-19, enrolled during active disease. Both conserved end residues are part of each CDR3. A D gene is named only where the DNA matches it firmly. Where a row states a size, it is once, few, many or the class of an expanded clone; other rows omit it.

V gene	D gene	J gene	clone size	CDR3 protein	CDR3 DNA
TRBV19	TRBD2	TRBJ2-3	-	CASVSGGSTDTQYF	TGTGCCAGCGTTAGCGGGGGAAGCACAGATACGCAGTATTTT
TRBV19	-	TRBJ1-1	-	CASSTGNHRSTEAFF	TGTGCCAGTAGTACGGGTAACCACCGGAGCACTGAAGCTTTCTTT
TRBV28	-	TRBJ1-4	-	CASSLLGEANEKLFF	TGTGCCAGCAGTTTATTGGGGGAGGCTAATGAAAAACTGTTTTTT
TRBV7-8	-	TRBJ2-1	-	CASSFWDGENEQFF	TGTGCCAGCAGCTTTTGGGATGGGGAGAATGAGCAGTTCTTC
TRBV12-3/TRBV12-4	-	TRBJ2-3	few	CASSSRETDTQYF	TGTGCCAGCAGTTCCCGGGAAACAGATACGCAGTATTTT
TRBV18	TRBD2	TRBJ2-7	-	CASSPTSGGFYEQYF	TGTGCCAGCTCACCGACTAGCGGGGGGTTCTACGAGCAGTACTTC
TRBV11-3	-	TRBJ1-4	-	CASSLGSGGKEKLFF	TGTGCCAGCAGCTTAGGAAGTGGAGGGAAGGAAAAACTGTTTTTT
TRBV6-4	-	TRBJ1-3	-	CASNPTGEFQRYNTIYF	TGTGCCAGCAACCCGACCGGGGAGTTCCAGAGGTATAACACCATATATTTT
TRBV27	-	TRBJ2-1	-	CASSSRNEQFF	TGTGCCAGCAGTTCGCGGAATGAGCAGTTCTTC
TRBV11-3	-	TRBJ1-4	few	CASSLRSQPSEKLFF	TGTGCCAGCAGCTTAAGGAGTCAGCCTTCTGAAAAACTGTTTTTT
TRBV5-1	-	TRBJ2-1	few	CASSLEGGQQFF	TGCGCCAGCAGCTTGGAGGGGGGGCAGCAGTTCTTC
TRBV4-2	-	TRBJ2-1	-	CASSHSSPAGTSYNEQFF	TGTGCCAGCAGCCATTCTAGCCCGGCCGGCACCTCCTACAATGAGCAGTTCTTC
TRBV7-9	-	TRBJ1-3	-	CASSLVGGSGNTIYF	TGTGCCAGCAGCTTAGTGGGGGGCTCTGGAAACACCATATATTTT
TRBV5-4	-	TRBJ1-5	-	CATPGVVGGSINQPQHF	TGTGCCACCCCTGGGGTGGTGGGTGGGAGTATTAATCAGCCCCAGCATTTT
TRBV7-2	-	TRBJ1-2	-	CASSLVGRVDGYTF	TGTGCCAGCAGCTTAGTCGGCAGGGTGGATGGCTACACCTTC
TRBV3-1/TRBV3-2	-	TRBJ1-6	-	CASRPAGGSPLHF	TGTGCCAGCAGACCGGCCGGCGGGTCACCCCTCCACTTT
TRBV28	TRBD2	TRBJ2-7	-	CASSSTSGDSYSYEQYF	TGTGCCAGCAGTTCGACTAGCGGTGATTCTTACTCCTACGAGCAGTACTTC
TRBV5-5	TRBD1	TRBJ1-2	-	CASSTGQGISYGYTF	TGTGCCAGCAGCACGGGACAGGGGATTAGCTATGGCTACACCTTC
TRBV5-1	TRBD1	TRBJ2-5	-	CASSPGTASGETQYF	TGCGCCAGCAGCCCCGGGACAGCCTCGGGAGAGACCCAGTACTTC
TRBV11-2	-	TRBJ2-1	few	CASSLISSHNEQFF	TGTGCCAGCAGCTTAATTAGCTCCCACAATGAGCAGTTCTTC
TRBV11-3	TRBD1	TRBJ2-3	-	CASSIGTAPDTDTQYF	TGTGCCAGCAGCATAGGGACAGCACCGGACACAGATACGCAGTATTTT
TRBV19	-	TRBJ1-1	-	CASSIMAYGEGAFF	TGTGCCAGTAGTATAATGGCCTACGGGGAGGGAGCTTTCTTT
TRBV11-2	-	TRBJ2-2	-	CASSLGRRFSNTGELFF	TGTGCCAGCAGCTTAGGAAGGAGGTTTTCGAACACCGGGGAGCTGTTTTTT
TRBV5-1	TRBD1	TRBJ2-2	-	CASSMRTGGLVGELFF	TGCGCCAGCAGCATGAGGACAGGGGGCTTGGTCGGGGAGCTGTTTTTT
TRBV18	-	TRBJ1-1	-	CASSPRTGGDTEAFF	TGTGCCAGCTCACCACGTACCGGGGGAGACACTGAAGCTTTCTTT
TRBV9	-	TRBJ2-6	-	CASSVQPTAAGANVLTF	TGTGCCAGCAGCGTCCAACCGACGGCGGCTGGGGCCAACGTCCTGACTTTC
TRBV18	TRBD1	TRBJ1-6	-	CASSPQGDRGNSPLHF	TGTGCCAGCTCACCACAGGGGGACAGGGGCAATTCACCCCTCCACTTT
TRBV9	TRBD1	TRBJ2-1	-	CASSVEVRGLVPGEQFF	TGTGCCAGCAGCGTAGAGGTCAGGGGGCTAGTACCGGGTGAGCAGTTCTTC
TRBV28	-	TRBJ1-2	-	CASSSPRGNYGYTF	TGTGCCAGCAGTTCCCCTAGGGGGAACTATGGCTACACCTTC
TRBV4-1	-	TRBJ2-1	once	CASSQGGVFYNEQFF	TGCGCCAGCAGCCAAGGGGGGGTCTTCTACAATGAGCAGTTCTTC
TRBV13	-	TRBJ1-2	-	CASSLRPPESERSCTF	TGTGCCAGCAGCCTCCGACCACCCGAATCTGAACGTAGCTGCACCTTC
TRBV4-1	-	TRBJ1-6	few	CASSQDPQGLNSPLHF	TGCGCCAGCAGCCAAGATCCCCAGGGTTTGAATTCACCCCTCCACTTT
TRBV5-8	-	TRBJ2-7	once	CASKGRGVYEQYF	TGTGCCAGCAAAGGTCGGGGTGTCTACGAGCAGTACTTC
TRBV5-1	TRBD1	TRBJ2-2	-	CASSSGQGQAGELFF	TGCGCCAGCAGCTCGGGACAGGGACAGGCCGGGGAGCTGTTTTTT
TRBV7-9	-	TRBJ2-3	-	CASSLKDVATPKGADTQYF	TGTGCCAGCAGCTTAAAGGATGTCGCGACACCAAAAGGGGCAGATACGCAGTATTTT
TRBV18	-	TRBJ1-2	-	CASSSQGSGYTF	TGTGCCAGCTCATCTCAGGGGTCTGGCTACACCTTC
TRBV7-2	-	TRBJ1-3	-	CASSTLTGSGNTIYF	TGTGCCAGCAGCACCCTGACAGGCTCTGGAAACACCATATATTTT
TRBV7-6	-	TRBJ1-3	few	CASSPSSADPSGNTIYF	TGTGCCAGCAGTCCTAGCTCCGCAGATCCCTCTGGAAACACCATATATTTT
TRBV27	TRBD1	TRBJ2-1	-	CASSSLRTGGLYNEQFF	TGTGCCAGCAGTTCACTCAGGACAGGGGGGCTTTACAATGAGCAGTTCTTC
TRBV11-3	TRBD2	TRBJ2-3	-	CASSSRVAGGTDTQYF	TGTGCCAGCAGCTCGCGGGTAGCGGGCGGCACAGATACGCAGTATTTT
TRBV5-1	TRBD2	TRBJ2-1	-	CASSLSFVAGGERSSYNEQFF	TGCGCCAGCAGCTTGTCATTTGTAGCGGGGGGCGAGCGCAGCTCCTACAATGAGCAGTTCTTC